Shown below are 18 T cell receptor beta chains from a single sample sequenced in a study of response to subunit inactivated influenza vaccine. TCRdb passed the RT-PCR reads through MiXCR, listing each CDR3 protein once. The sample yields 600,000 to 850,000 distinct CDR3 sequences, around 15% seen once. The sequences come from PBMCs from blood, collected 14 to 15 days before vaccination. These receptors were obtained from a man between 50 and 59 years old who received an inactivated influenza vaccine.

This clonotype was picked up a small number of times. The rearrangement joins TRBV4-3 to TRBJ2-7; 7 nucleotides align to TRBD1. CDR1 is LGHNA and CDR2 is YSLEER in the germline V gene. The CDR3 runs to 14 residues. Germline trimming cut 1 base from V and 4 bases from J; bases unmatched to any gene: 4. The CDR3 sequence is CASSQGPRGYEQYF. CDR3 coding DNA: TGCGCCAGCAGCCAAGGGCCCAGGGGGTACGAGCAGTACTTC.

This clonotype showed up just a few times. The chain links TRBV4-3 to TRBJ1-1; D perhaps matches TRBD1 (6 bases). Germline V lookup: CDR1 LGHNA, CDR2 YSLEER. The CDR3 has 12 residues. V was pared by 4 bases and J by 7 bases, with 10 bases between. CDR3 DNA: TGCGCCAGCAGCCTAGGGACAATTGAAGCTTTCTTT. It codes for CASSLGTIEAFF.

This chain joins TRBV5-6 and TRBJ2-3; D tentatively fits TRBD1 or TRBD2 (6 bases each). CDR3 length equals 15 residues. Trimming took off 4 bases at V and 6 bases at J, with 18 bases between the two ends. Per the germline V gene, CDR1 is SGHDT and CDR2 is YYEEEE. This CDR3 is CASSLNLGGQDTQYF. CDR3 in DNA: TGTGCCAGCAGCCTAAACTTGGGGGGCCAGGATACGCAGTATTTT.

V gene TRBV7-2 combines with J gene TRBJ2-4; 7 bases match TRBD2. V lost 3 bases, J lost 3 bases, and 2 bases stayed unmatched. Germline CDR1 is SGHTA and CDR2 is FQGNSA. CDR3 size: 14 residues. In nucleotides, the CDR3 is TGTGCCAGCAGCTTCCCTAGCGGCAAAAACATTCAGTACTTC. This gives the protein CASSFPSGKNIQYF. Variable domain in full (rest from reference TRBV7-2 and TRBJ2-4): GAGVSQSPSNKVTEKGKDVELRCDPISGHTALYWYRQSLGQGLEFLIYFQGNSAPDKSGLPSDRFSAERTGGSVSTLTIQRTQQEDSAVYLCASSFPSGKNIQYFGAGTRLSVL.

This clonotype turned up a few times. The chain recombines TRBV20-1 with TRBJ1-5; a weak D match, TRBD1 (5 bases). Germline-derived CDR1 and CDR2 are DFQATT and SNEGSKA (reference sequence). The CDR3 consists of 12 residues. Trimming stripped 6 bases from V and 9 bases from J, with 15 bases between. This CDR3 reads CSAVEGSGPQHF. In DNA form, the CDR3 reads TGCAGTGCCGTAGAGGGGTCCGGGCCCCAGCATTTT.

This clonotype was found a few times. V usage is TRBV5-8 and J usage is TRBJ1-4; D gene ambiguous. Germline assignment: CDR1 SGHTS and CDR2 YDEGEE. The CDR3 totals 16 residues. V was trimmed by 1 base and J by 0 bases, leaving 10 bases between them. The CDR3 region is CASSLLQLSTNEKLFF. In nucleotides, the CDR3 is TGTGCCAGCAGCTTGCTACAGCTCTCAACTAATGAAAAACTGTTTTTT.

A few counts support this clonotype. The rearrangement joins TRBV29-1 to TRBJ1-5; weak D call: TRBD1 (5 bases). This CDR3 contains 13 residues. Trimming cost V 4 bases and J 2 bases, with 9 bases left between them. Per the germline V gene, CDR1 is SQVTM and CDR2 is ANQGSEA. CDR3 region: CSVGEGGNQPQHF. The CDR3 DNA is TGCAGCGTTGGAGAAGGGGGCAATCAGCCCCAGCATTTT.

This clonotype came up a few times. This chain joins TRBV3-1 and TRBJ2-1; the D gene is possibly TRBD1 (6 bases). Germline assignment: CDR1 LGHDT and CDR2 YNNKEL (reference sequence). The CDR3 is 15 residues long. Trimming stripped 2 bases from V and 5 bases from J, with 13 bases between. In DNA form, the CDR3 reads TGTGCCAGCAGCCAATACCGGGACATCAACAATGAGCAGTTCTTC. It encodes CASSQYRDINNEQFF.

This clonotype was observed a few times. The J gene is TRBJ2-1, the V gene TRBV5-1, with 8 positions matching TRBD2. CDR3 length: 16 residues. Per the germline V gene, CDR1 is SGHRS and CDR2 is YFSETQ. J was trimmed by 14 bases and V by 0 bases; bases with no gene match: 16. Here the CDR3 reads CASSLVRVRLGTRKFF. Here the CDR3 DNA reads TGCGCCAGCAGCTTGGTAAGGGTTCGCCTTGGGACTAGAAAGTTCTTC.

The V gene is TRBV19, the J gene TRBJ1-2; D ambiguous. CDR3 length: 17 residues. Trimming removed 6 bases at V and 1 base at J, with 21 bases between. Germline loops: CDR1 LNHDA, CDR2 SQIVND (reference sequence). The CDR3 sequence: CASRRGIQWGVNYGYTF. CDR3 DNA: TGTGCCAGTAGACGAGGGATACAGTGGGGAGTTAACTATGGCTACACCTTC.

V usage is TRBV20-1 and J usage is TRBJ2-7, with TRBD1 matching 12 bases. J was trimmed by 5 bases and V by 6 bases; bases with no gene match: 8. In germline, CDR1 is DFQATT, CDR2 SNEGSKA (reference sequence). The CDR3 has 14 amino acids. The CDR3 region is CSAAPGQGAHEQYF. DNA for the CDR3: TGCAGTGCCGCACCGGGACAGGGGGCACACGAGCAGTACTTC.

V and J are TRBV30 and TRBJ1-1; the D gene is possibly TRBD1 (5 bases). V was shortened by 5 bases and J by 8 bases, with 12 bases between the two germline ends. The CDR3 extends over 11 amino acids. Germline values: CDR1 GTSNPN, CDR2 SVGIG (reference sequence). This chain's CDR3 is CAWGGIGEAFF. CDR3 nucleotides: TGTGCCTGGGGGGGGATTGGAGAAGCTTTCTTT.

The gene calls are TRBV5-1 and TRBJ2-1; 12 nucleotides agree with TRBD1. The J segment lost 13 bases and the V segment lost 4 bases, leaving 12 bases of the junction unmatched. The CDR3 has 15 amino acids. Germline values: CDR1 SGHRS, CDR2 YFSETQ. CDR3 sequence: CASSVGQGALSFQFF. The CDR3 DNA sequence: TGCGCCAGCAGCGTGGGACAGGGGGCCTTATCCTTTCAGTTCTTC.

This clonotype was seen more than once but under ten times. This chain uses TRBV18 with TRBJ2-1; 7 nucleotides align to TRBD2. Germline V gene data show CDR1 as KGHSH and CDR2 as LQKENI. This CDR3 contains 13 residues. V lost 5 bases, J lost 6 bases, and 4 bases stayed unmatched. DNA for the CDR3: TGTGCCAGCTCAACCGGGACTACCAATGAGCAGTTCTTC. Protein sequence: CASSTGTTNEQFF.

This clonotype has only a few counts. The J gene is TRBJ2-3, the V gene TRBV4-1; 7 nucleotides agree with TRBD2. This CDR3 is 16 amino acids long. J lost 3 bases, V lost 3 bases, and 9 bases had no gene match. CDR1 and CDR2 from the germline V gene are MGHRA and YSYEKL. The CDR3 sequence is CASSQRSGRATDTQYF. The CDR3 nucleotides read TGCGCCAGCAGCCAGCGTTCAGGGAGGGCGACAGATACGCAGTATTTT.

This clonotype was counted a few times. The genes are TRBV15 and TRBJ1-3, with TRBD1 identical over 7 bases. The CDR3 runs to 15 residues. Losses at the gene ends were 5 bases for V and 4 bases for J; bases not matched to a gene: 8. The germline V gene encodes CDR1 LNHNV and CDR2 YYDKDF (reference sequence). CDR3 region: CATSDHTGAGNTIYF. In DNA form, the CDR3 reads TGTGCCACCAGCGACCACACAGGGGCCGGAAACACCATATATTTT.

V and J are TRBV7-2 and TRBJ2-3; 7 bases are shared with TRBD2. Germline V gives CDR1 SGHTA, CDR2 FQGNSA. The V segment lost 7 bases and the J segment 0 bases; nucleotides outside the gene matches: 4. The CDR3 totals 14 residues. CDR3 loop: CASKLASSTDTQYF. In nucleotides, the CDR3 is TGTGCCAGCAAACTAGCGTCTAGCACAGATACGCAGTATTTT.

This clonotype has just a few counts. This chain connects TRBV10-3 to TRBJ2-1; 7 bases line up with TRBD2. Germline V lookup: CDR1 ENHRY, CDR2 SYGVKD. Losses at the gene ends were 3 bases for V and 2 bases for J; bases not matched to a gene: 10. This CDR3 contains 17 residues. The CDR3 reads CAISDPGGLSPYNEQFF. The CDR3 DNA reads TGTGCCATCAGTGATCCGGGAGGACTATCCCCCTACAATGAGCAGTTCTTC.